This is a list of T cell receptor beta chains from one sample in a study of blood T cell repertoires in COVID-19. Generated by immunoSEQ multiplex PCR, the TCRdb table keeps only in-frame clones and is missing some. The data hold about 200,000 clones, with around nine tenths observed a single time. Sequencing was performed on peripheral blood. These receptors all stem from a man aged 45 to 65 with COVID-19, enrolled during active disease. Each CDR3 is given with its conserved first and last residue. The D gene is left open where the match is weak. Expanded clones are given a class, and other clones once, few, many or no size at all.

>.|15|TRBJ1-3|.|TRBV13
TGTGCCAGCAGCATAAACCGGGACATTGGAAACACCATATATTTT
CASSINRDIGNTIYF
>.|16|TRBJ1-4|.|TRBV9
TGTGCCAGCAGCCCGATCCGCGAGGGAAATAATGAAAAACTGTTTTTT
CASSPIREGNNEKLFF
>.|14|TRBJ1-1|.|TRBV19
TGTGCCAGTAGTGGTCAGATTAGCAACACTGAAGCTTTCTTT
CASSGQISNTEAFF
>TRBD1|16|TRBJ2-2|.|TRBV6-5
TGTGCCAGCAGTTACACGGACAGGGGGCCCACCGGGGAGCTGTTTTTT
CASSYTDRGPTGELFF
>.|13|TRBJ1-1|.|TRBV5-1
TGCGCCAGCAGCCCGACACTGAACACTGAAGCTTTCTTT
CASSPTLNTEAFF
>TRBD1|14|TRBJ1-5|.|TRBV6-4
TGTGCCAGCAGTCCAGACAGGGGTTCTCAGCCCCAGCATTTT
CASSPDRGSQPQHF
>.|14|TRBJ2-5|.|TRBV6-5
TGTGCCAGCAGTTACTCAATTCAGGGGGAGACCCAGTACTTC
CASSYSIQGETQYF
>.|11|TRBJ1-2|.|TRBV7-9
TGTGCCAGCAGCAACAGGGACGGCTACACCTTC
CASSNRDGYTF
>TRBD1|18|TRBJ2-2|.|TRBV24-1
TGTGCCACCAGTGATCCTGCCGGGACAGGGGGCAACACCGGGGAGCTGTTTTTT
CATSDPAGTGGNTGELFF
>.|12|TRBJ2-2|.|TRBV7-9
TGTGCCAGCAGCCAGGGTTCCGGGGAGCTGTTTTTT
CASSQGSGELFF
>TRBD2|16|TRBJ2-2|once|TRBV7-2
TGTGCCAGCAGCTTAGTGGCTAGCGGGAGAGCCGGGGAGCTGTTTTTT
CASSLVASGRAGELFF
>.|15|TRBJ1-6|.|TRBV6-5
TGTGCCAGCAGTTACAAGGAGCCCGCTGGTTCACCCCTCCACTTT
CASSYKEPAGSPLHF
>.|16|TRBJ2-3|.|TRBV5-1
TGCGCCAGCAGCTTGGCCGGGACACCCCCCACAGATACGCAGTATTTT
CASSLAGTPPTDTQYF
>.|14|TRBJ2-2|.|TRBV27
TGTGCCAGCAGCCCGGGACTCGGGGCCGGGGAGCTGTTTTTT
CASSPGLGAGELFF
>.|15|TRBJ1-6|.|TRBV10-1
TGCGCCAGCAGCCTCAGGGGAAGGTATAATTCACCCCTCCACTTT
CASSLRGRYNSPLHF
>TRBD2|13|TRBJ2-5|.|TRBV28
TGTGCCAGCTTGAGCGGGGGTGGGGAGACCCAGTACTTC
CASLSGGGETQYF
>.|18|TRBJ2-1|once|TRBV14
TGTGCCAGCAGCCAAACGACAGGAACGGGCCCGCTTTGGAATGAGCAGTTCTTC
CASSQTTGTGPLWNEQFF
>.|15|TRBJ2-6|.|TRBV7-6
TGTGCCAGCAGCCCCGGTCAGGGAAGGGCCAACGTCCTGACTTTC
CASSPGQGRANVLTF
>TRBD1|15|TRBJ2-7|.|TRBV19
TGTGCCAGTAGCAGGGGACAGGGGATACGCTACGAGCAGTACTTC
CASSRGQGIRYEQYF
>.|13|TRBJ1-2|once|TRBV30
TGTGCCTGGAGCCGGGGGAGATCCTATGGCTACACCTTC
CAWSRGRSYGYTF
>.|15|TRBJ1-6|.|TRBV2
TGTGCCAGCAGTGGAGGTTTTCCCTATAATTCACCCCTCCACTTT
CASSGGFPYNSPLHF
>TRBD1|15|TRBJ2-1|.|TRBV10-3
TGTGCCACCACCCCCGTGGGACAGGGGAACAATGAGCAGTTCTTC
CATTPVGQGNNEQFF
>TRBD2|15|TRBJ2-3|.|TRBV24-1
TGTGCCACCAGTCAGACGGGGGGGCCATCAGATACGCAGTATTTT
CATSQTGGPSDTQYF
>.|13|TRBJ2-3|.|TRBV6-4
TGTGCCAGCAGTGAGGCGGGCGGCTATACGCAGTATTTT
CASSEAGGYTQYF
>.|14|TRBJ2-5|.|TRBV25-1
TGTGCCAGCAGTGAATTGACTCGCAAAGAGACCCAGTACTTC
CASSELTRKETQYF
>TRBD2|15|TRBJ2-1|.|TRBV2
TGTGCCAGCAGTGTAGGCGGGAGCTCCTACAATGAGCAGTTCTTC
CASSVGGSSYNEQFF
>.|16|TRBJ2-3|.|TRBV11-2
TGTGCCAGCAGCTTACGGGGGACCTCAGGCGCAGATACGCAGTATTTT
CASSLRGTSGADTQYF
>TRBD2|14|TRBJ2-7|.|TRBV5-1
TGCGCCAGCAGTAGCGGGATGGCTCCCTACGAGCAGTACTTC
CASSSGMAPYEQYF
>TRBD2|15|TRBJ2-1|.|TRBV11-2
TGTGCCAGCAGCTTATTGGCTAGCGGGAGCTCTGAGCAGTTCTTC
CASSLLASGSSEQFF
>.|17|TRBJ2-3|once|TRBV12-2
TGTGCAAGTCGCTTAGCCCCGGACAGACTGAGCACAGATACGCAGTATTTT
CASRLAPDRLSTDTQYF
>TRBD2|17|TRBJ2-5|.|TRBV5-1
TGCGCCAGCAGCTTGGCCGGGAGGAGCCACAACCAAGAGACCCAGTACTTC
CASSLAGRSHNQETQYF
>TRBD2|17|TRBJ2-1|.|TRBV4-2
TGTGCCAGCAGCCGCCAACCGGGACTAGCGGGAGCAAGTGAGCAGTTCTTC
CASSRQPGLAGASEQFF
>TRBD2|15|TRBJ2-1|.|TRBV5-1
TGCGCCAGCAGCTTACTAGCGGGACGGGAGAATGAGCAGTTCTTC
CASSLLAGRENEQFF
>.|17|TRBJ1-1|.|TRBV5-1
TGCGCCAGCAGAAAAGGGGACACCGGGACGGCGAACACTGAAGCTTTCTTT
CASRKGDTGTANTEAFF
>.|12|TRBJ2-7|.|TRBV10-3
TGTGCCATCAGTGAGGGTAGTTACGAGCAGTACTTC
CAISEGSYEQYF
>TRBD1|17|TRBJ1-2|.|TRBV19
TGTGCCAGTAAAACGGACCGGGACAGCGACCTAGGGTTTGGCTACACCTTC
CASKTDRDSDLGFGYTF
>.|15|TRBJ1-1|.|TRBV7-3
TGTGCCAGCAGCGAACCGGGACTTTTGGTCACTGAAGCTTTCTTT
CASSEPGLLVTEAFF
>TRBD1|16|TRBJ2-5|.|TRBV4-3
TGCGCCAGCAGCCAAGGGGGACAGGGGTACCAAGAGACCCAGTACTTC
CASSQGGQGYQETQYF
>.|12|TRBJ1-1|.|TRBV11-2
TGTGCCAGCAGCCAAATGAACACTGAAGCTTTCTTT
CASSQMNTEAFF
>TRBD1|14|TRBJ1-6|.|TRBV2
TGTGCCAGCAGTACGGACAGGGGAGCATCACCCCTCCACTTT
CASSTDRGASPLHF
>TRBD1|14|TRBJ1-6|few|TRBV19
TGTGCCAGTAGTGGGGACAGGGTATTTTCACCCCTCCACTTT
CASSGDRVFSPLHF
>TRBD2|17|TRBJ2-5|.|TRBV7-9
TGTGCCAGCAGCTCGATGACTAGCGCACGCCCCAGAGAGACCCAGTACTTC
CASSSMTSARPRETQYF
>.|16|TRBJ2-7|once|TRBV6-5
TGTGCCAGCAGTTACTCGTCTCGACAGAGCTCCTACGAGCAGTACTTC
CASSYSSRQSSYEQYF